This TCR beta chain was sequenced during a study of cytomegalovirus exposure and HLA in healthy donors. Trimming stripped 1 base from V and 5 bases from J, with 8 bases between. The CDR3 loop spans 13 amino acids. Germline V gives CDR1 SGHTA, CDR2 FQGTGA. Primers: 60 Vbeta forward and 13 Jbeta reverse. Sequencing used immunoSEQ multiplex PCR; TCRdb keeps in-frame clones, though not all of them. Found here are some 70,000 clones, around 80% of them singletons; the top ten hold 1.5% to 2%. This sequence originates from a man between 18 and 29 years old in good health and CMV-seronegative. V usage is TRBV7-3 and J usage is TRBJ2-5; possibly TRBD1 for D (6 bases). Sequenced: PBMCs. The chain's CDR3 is CASSLNRAETQYF. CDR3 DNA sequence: TGTGCCAGCAGCTTAAACAGGGCGGAGACCCAGTACTTC.